One sample yielded the 21 T cell receptor beta chains listed below, sequenced in a study of blood T cell repertoires in COVID-19. TCRdb keeps only in-frame clones here, not all; method: immunoSEQ multiplex PCR. The sample holds approximately 100,000 clones, about 89% seen once. The sample taken for sequencing was peripheral blood. The receptor source for this set is a human donor in a cohort sampled during active COVID-19.

This clone was seen a few times. This rearrangement joins TRBV12-5 to TRBJ2-7; the match to TRBD1 covers 8 bases. CDR3 length: 16 amino acids. Germline lookup yields CDR1 LGHNT and CDR2 FRNRAP. V lost 4 bases and J lost 5; bases outside the gene matches: 13. This CDR3 reads CASGSQIQGVIDEQYF. The CDR3 coding sequence is TGTGCTAGTGGTTCGCAAATACAGGGGGTTATCGACGAGCAGTACTTC.

V and J are TRBV7-2 and TRBJ2-3; TRBD1 might be the D (5 bases). Trimming cost V 1 base and J 4 bases, with 12 bases left between them. CDR3 length: 15 residues. Germline V CDR1 and CDR2: SGHTA, FQGNSA. CDR3 coding DNA: TGTGCCAGCAGCTTAGGTGTGGGGCTCGCAGATACGCAGTATTTT. The encoded protein is CASSLGVGLADTQYF.

The genes are TRBV18 and TRBJ2-1, with TRBD2 matching 9 bases. The junction had 2 bases not matched to a gene; V was cut back by 0 bases and J by 2 bases. Germline lookup yields CDR1 KGHSH and CDR2 LQKENI. The CDR3 has 16 residues. CDR3 region: CASSPPGLATYNEQFF. CDR3 nucleotides: TGTGCCAGCTCACCACCGGGACTAGCAACCTACAATGAGCAGTTCTTC.

The V gene is TRBV3-1 (or the pseudogene TRBV3-2), the J gene TRBJ1-2, with D uncertain. Germline CDR1 reads LGHDT; CDR2 reads YNNKEL (reference sequence). Between the trimmed V and J ends, which lost 5 bases and 5 bases, there was a span of 9 bases. The CDR3 spans 12 residues. This CDR3 reads CASSASSYGYTF. DNA for the CDR3: TGTGCCAGCAGCGCGAGTTCGTATGGCTACACCTTC.

The chain combines TRBV28 with TRBJ2-5; maybe TRBD2 (7 bases). Trimming left V 3 bases short and J 4 bases short, with 15 bases between. In germline, CDR1 is MDHEN, CDR2 SYDVKM. The CDR3 runs to 15 residues. The CDR3 protein is CASSLPGGPRETQYF. DNA of the CDR3: TGTGCCAGCAGTTTGCCCGGGGGGCCAAGAGAGACCCAGTACTTC.

This chain links TRBV4-1 with TRBJ2-7; 7 bases are shared with TRBD1. With V trimmed by 4 bases and J by 2 bases, 2 bases remained unmatched. This CDR3 is 13 amino acids long. The V gene's germline CDR1 is MGHRA and CDR2 YSYEKL. The CDR3 nucleotides are TGCGCCAGCAGCCGGGACAGTCCCTACGAGCAGTACTTC. It encodes CASSRDSPYEQYF.

The chain uses TRBV4-1 and TRBJ2-7; D gene ambiguous. This CDR3 is built from 16 residues. Between the trimmed V and J ends, which lost 1 base and 1 base, there was a span of 14 bases. Germline V gene data show CDR1 as MGHRA and CDR2 as YSYEKL. CDR3 nucleotides: TGCGCCAGCAGCCAAGCGAGGTCGCTAATTTCCTACGAGCAGTACTTC. Translating gives CASSQARSLISYEQYF.

The rearrangement uses TRBV2 and TRBJ2-1, with 12 bases matching TRBD1. V was clipped by 6 bases and J by 8 bases; unmatched bases: 8. Germline V gene lookup returns CDR1 SNHLY and CDR2 FYNNEI. The CDR3 consists of 15 residues. The DNA for the CDR3 is TGTGCCAGCAGGGCTCGGGGGACAGGGGGCGATGAGCAGTTCTTC. Amino acid sequence: CASRARGTGGDEQFF.

V and J are TRBV4-2 and TRBJ2-1; D is undetermined. The V and J ends lost 0 bases and 3 bases respectively, with 6 bases between them. This CDR3 region has 14 residues. Germline loops: CDR1 LGHNA, CDR2 YNFKEQ. This CDR3 reads CASSQDVSYNEQFF. CDR3 sequence (DNA): TGTGCCAGCAGCCAAGATGTGAGCTACAATGAGCAGTTCTTC.

CDR3 DNA: TGTGCCAGCTCACCACGGGCGGGCCAGGGGAGCAATCAGCCCCAGCATTTT. This translates into CASSPRAGQGSNQPQHF. The rearrangement uses TRBV18 and TRBJ1-5; TRBD1 might be the D (6 bases). Trimming left V 1 base short and J 1 base short, with 14 bases between. This CDR3 has 17 residues. Looked up from germline, CDR1 is KGHSH and CDR2 is LQKENI.

The V and J genes are TRBV4-2 and TRBJ2-7, with 7 bases aligning to TRBD2. Germline CDR1 is LGHNA and CDR2 is YNFKEQ. With 0 bases clipped from V and 1 base from J, the junction kept 15 bases outside the gene matches. The CDR3 extends over 19 amino acids. In nucleotides, the CDR3 is TGTGCCAGCAGCCAAGATCCGGGTACGGCGGGAGCAGGGTCCTACGAGCAGTACTTC. Protein sequence: CASSQDPGTAGAGSYEQYF.

This chain's CDR3 is CASTRGLYTQYF. The CDR3 nucleotides are TGTGCCAGCACCCGCGGACTCTATACGCAGTATTTT. The genes are TRBV12-3 or TRBV12-4 and TRBJ2-3, with D possibly being TRBD2 (5 bases). The CDR3 contains 12 residues. Trimming removed 7 bases from V and 7 bases from J, with 12 bases in between.

The chain recombines TRBV4-1 with TRBJ2-1; D is perhaps TRBD1 (6 bases). The CDR3 is 17 residues long. The V end was cut by 4 bases, the J end by 5 bases, with 21 bases between. Germline lookup yields CDR1 MGHRA and CDR2 YSYEKL. The CDR3 region has the DNA TGCGCCAGCAGCCTCATAACTGTTCGGCGGACAGACAATGAGCAGTTCTTC. Its protein is CASSLITVRRTDNEQFF.

The chain links TRBV4-2 to TRBJ1-1; TRBD1 matches at 11 bases. Germline V lookup: CDR1 LGHNA, CDR2 YNFKEQ. J lost 5 bases, V lost 4 bases, and 6 bases had no gene match. This CDR3 region has 15 residues. CDR3 sequence (DNA): TGTGCCAGCAGCCGAGGACAGGGGGCGCGAACTGAAGCTTTCTTT. Translated: CASSRGQGARTEAFF.

Comment on this clone: This same CDR3 is encoded by further DNA sequences in the sample. The rearrangement joins TRBV12-3 or TRBV12-4 to TRBJ1-2, with TRBD1 as a possible D gene (5 bases). The CDR3 has 13 residues. V shed 3 bases and J shed 4 bases, with 9 bases lying between them. The DNA for the CDR3 is TGTGCCAGCAGTTTGCGGGGGGGCTATGGCTACACCTTC. Amino acid sequence: CASSLRGGYGYTF.

This clone was seen once. The sample holds other DNA sequences that translate to the same CDR3. The genes are TRBV27 and TRBJ1-6, with 10 bases lining up with TRBD1. V dropped 3 bases and J dropped 10; count of bases not matched to a gene: 3. Germline CDR1 reads MNHEY; CDR2 reads SMNVEV (reference sequence). This CDR3 region has 14 residues. The CDR3 DNA reads TGTGCCAGCAGTTTCCGGGACAGGGGATCACCCCTCCACTTT. It codes for CASSFRDRGSPLHF.

In the case of this clone: The same CDR3 arises from other DNA sequences in this sample as well. V and J are TRBV5-1 and TRBJ2-3; 7 bases are shared with TRBD2. The junction had 11 bases not matched to a gene; V was cut back by 1 base and J by 3 bases. Germline assignment: CDR1 SGHRS and CDR2 YFSETQ. The CDR3 spans 17 residues. CDR3 region: CASSLHVSGRATDTQYF. The CDR3 bases are TGCGCCAGCAGCTTGCATGTTAGTGGGAGGGCAACAGATACGCAGTATTTT.

The chain uses TRBV3-1 (or the pseudogene TRBV3-2) and TRBJ1-1; 7 bases are shared with TRBD1. CDR1 and CDR2 (germline): LGHDT, YNNKEL (reference sequence). The CDR3 has 15 amino acids. With 4 bases clipped from V and 4 bases from J, the junction kept 9 bases outside the gene matches. CDR3 loop: CASSPPNRGGTEAFF. The CDR3 bases are TGTGCCAGCAGCCCCCCCAACAGGGGAGGCACTGAAGCTTTCTTT.

This chain joins TRBV11-3 and TRBJ2-2, with D hard to call. CDR1 is SGHNT and CDR2 is YENEEA in the germline V gene. Between the trimmed V and J ends, which lost 1 base and 2 bases, there was a span of 17 bases. The CDR3 sequence is 18 residues long. The CDR3 DNA is TGTGCCAGCAGCTTAGGAACCTACCGCAGGTTCAACACCGGGGAGCTGTTTTTT. This encodes CASSLGTYRRFNTGELFF.

J is TRBJ1-1 and V is TRBV18; D call uncertain. CDR3 size: 12 residues. CDR1 and CDR2 from the germline V gene are KGHSH and LQKENI. Trimming took 6 bases from V and 3 from J, leaving 8 bases between them. CDR3 DNA: TGTGCCAGCTCTCCTACAGACACTGAAGCTTTCTTT. The encoded protein is CASSPTDTEAFF.

The chain combines TRBV10-1 with TRBJ1-6; 9 nucleotides line up with TRBD1. The CDR3 is 13 amino acids. After removal of 6 bases from V and 7 bases from J, the junction contained 1 base not matched to a gene. CDR1 is WNHNN, CDR2 SYGVQD, per germline (reference sequence). The CDR3 nucleotides read TGCGCCAGCAGGGGACAGGGAAATTCACCCCTCCACTTT. It translates to CASRGQGNSPLHF.